This entry is about one TCR beta chain. The CDR3 totals 14 residues. V lost 0 bases, J lost 3 bases, and 4 bases stayed unmatched. CDR1 GTSNPN and CDR2 SVGIG come from the germline V gene (reference sequence). Only in-frame clones appear in the TCRdb table, and some are missing; sequencing was by immunoSEQ multiplex PCR. In the table there are about 220,000 clones, approximately 81% of which are singletons. The sample belongs to a study of blood T cell repertoires in COVID-19. The TCR sequence derives from a woman in her fifties or sixties who had recovered from COVID-19. The chain uses TRBV30 and TRBJ2-5; 7 nucleotides agree with TRBD1. Input material: peripheral blood. CDR3 loop: CAWSVGTAEETQYF. DNA of the CDR3: TGTGCCTGGAGTGTAGGGACAGCAGAAGAGACCCAGTACTTC.